This record concerns one T cell receptor beta chain sequence. The data stem from a study of blood T cell repertoires in COVID-19. The overall study: Samples representing acute and convalescent COVID-19 were sourced from the United States, Italy and Spain. T cells, B-cell-depleted T cells, or PBMCs supplied cDNA or gDNA.

The CDR3 is 14 amino acids. V lost 1 base to trimming and J lost 5 bases; unmatched junction nucleotides: 4. The germline V gene encodes CDR1 KGHSH and CDR2 LQKENI. In the authors' methods: For nucleated cells, counts were estimated from reference gene primer amplification. Clones were read by immunoSEQ multiplex PCR, and TCRdb kept only the in-frame ones, dropping some. That table gives V, J and clone size, and the DNA gave D and trimming. The repertoire holds almost 95,000 clones, with roughly nine tenths as singletons. The chain recombines TRBV18 with TRBJ1-1; TRBD1 matches 7 bases. This clonotype originated in a woman aged 60 to 75 with COVID-19, enrolled during active disease. Material: peripheral blood. CDR3 sequence (DNA): TGTGCCAGCTCACCACGCGACAGGGTGACTGAAGCTTTCTTT. Residues: CASSPRDRVTEAFF.